These 18 T cell receptor beta chains share one sample of origin, sequenced in a study of tissue T cells after allogeneic stem cell transplantation. The repertoire was sequenced with immunoSEQ multiplex PCR; TCRdb's copy has only in-frame clones and lacks some. The sample has some 45,000 clones, more than 90% seen once. Here the sequenced sample was blood, taken before transplantation. The source is a woman between 35 and 75 years old who later had graft-versus-host disease after an allogeneic stem cell transplant.

The sample holds one count of this clone. This sequence joins TRBV4-1 and TRBJ2-7, with 8 nucleotides matching TRBD1. The germline V gene has CDR1 MGHRA and CDR2 YSYEKL. Trimming took 1 base from V and 0 from J; bases not matched to a gene: 5. The CDR3 totals 16 residues. The DNA for the CDR3 is TGCGCCAGCAGCCAAGTCCGGACAGGGCGCTCCTACGAGCAGTACTTC. Amino acid sequence: CASSQVRTGRSYEQYF.

The V call is TRBV5-1, the J call TRBJ2-1; 7 nucleotides align to TRBD2. With 3 bases clipped from V and 6 bases from J, the junction kept 6 bases outside the gene matches. Germline lookup yields CDR1 SGHRS and CDR2 YFSETQ. The length of the CDR3 is 14 residues. Written as DNA, the CDR3 is TGCGCCAGCAGCTGGACGGGGGGAGGCAATGAGCAGTTCTTC. This sequence encodes CASSWTGGGNEQFF.

This rearrangement joins TRBV19 to TRBJ1-5; D may be TRBD1 (6 bases). The CDR3 has 15 amino acids. The germline V gene has CDR1 LNHDA and CDR2 SQIVND (reference sequence). The V end lost 7 bases, the J end lost 4 bases, and 17 bases lay between the germline ends. The CDR3 protein is CASIKGGKSNQPQHF. In nucleotides, the CDR3 is TGTGCCAGTATTAAGGGGGGAAAGAGTAATCAGCCCCAGCATTTT.

The chain employs TRBV27 and TRBJ2-1, with 8 bases fitting TRBD2. The CDR3 has 14 residues. The V and J ends lost 10 bases and 3 bases, in that order; junction bases with no gene match: 8. CDR1 MNHEY and CDR2 SMNVEV come from the germline V gene (reference sequence). CDR3 amino acids: CATQTSGNYNEQFF. In DNA, the CDR3 is TGTGCCACCCAAACTAGCGGAAACTACAATGAGCAGTTCTTC.

The chain recombines TRBV13 with TRBJ2-3; D remains ambiguous. Germline CDR1 and CDR2: PRHDT and FYEKMQ (reference sequence). The germline V and J ends were trimmed by 8 bases and 2 bases, with 11 bases remaining between them. CDR3 length: 13 amino acids. For the CDR3, the DNA is TGTGCCAGCGCACTTCTAGTCACAGATACGCAGTATTTT. It specifies CASALLVTDTQYF.

The chain links TRBV7-8 to TRBJ2-3, with 10 bases aligning to TRBD2. After removal of 4 bases from V and 3 bases from J, the junction contained 4 bases not matched to a gene. The germline V gene encodes CDR1 SGHVS and CDR2 FQNEAQ. CDR3 length: 15 amino acids. CDR3 sequence: CASSYLAGETDTQYF. The CDR3 coding sequence is TGTGCCAGCAGCTACCTAGCGGGAGAAACAGATACGCAGTATTTT.

The V gene is TRBV3-1 (or the pseudogene TRBV3-2), the J gene TRBJ1-2; D gene uncertain. Germline loops: CDR1 LGHDT, CDR2 YNNKEL (reference sequence). The CDR3 runs 18 residues. V lost 0 bases and J lost 2, with 19 bases in between. CDR3 in amino acids: CASSQDWQSQIINYGYTF. CDR3 coding DNA: TGTGCCAGCAGCCAAGATTGGCAGAGTCAGATCATAAACTATGGCTACACCTTC.

The rearrangement uses TRBV15 and TRBJ2-1, with D unresolved. The V end was cut by 0 bases, the J end by 8 bases, with 5 bases between. Germline CDR1 and CDR2: LNHNV and YYDKDF (reference sequence). The CDR3 is made up of 12 amino acids. The CDR3 loop reads CATSRDFDEQFF. For the CDR3, the DNA is TGTGCCACCAGCAGAGATTTCGATGAGCAGTTCTTC.

The chain has TRBV11-2 and TRBJ2-1; unclear D gene. The germline V gene encodes CDR1 SGHAT and CDR2 FQNNGV. Trimming stripped 3 bases from V and 6 bases from J, with 18 bases between. This CDR3 is built from 16 residues. CDR3 sequence reads: CASSFKPSSGSNEQFF. In DNA, the CDR3 is TGTGCCAGCAGCTTCAAACCCTCCTCCGGATCCAATGAGCAGTTCTTC.

The chain couples TRBV30 to TRBJ2-1; the D call may be TRBD1 or TRBD2 (6 bases each). V was pared by 0 bases and J by 10 bases, with 16 bases between. The germline CDR1 and CDR2 sequences are GTSNPN and SVGIG (reference sequence). CDR3 length: 14 amino acids. The CDR3 DNA reads TGTGCCTGGAGTGTGGGGGGCAGGCGAGTCGAGCAGTTCTTC. Residues: CAWSVGGRRVEQFF.

The chain employs TRBV4-1 and TRBJ2-1; no reliable D call. V was cut by 1 base and J by 6 bases, with 4 bases left in between. CDR1 is MGHRA, CDR2 YSYEKL, per germline. This CDR3 region has 12 residues. CDR3 loop: CASSQGPNEQFF. The CDR3 DNA follows: TGCGCCAGCAGCCAAGGGCCCAATGAGCAGTTCTTC.

The V call is TRBV5-6, the J call TRBJ2-3; D unclear. V was clipped by 0 bases and J by 2 bases, with 7 bases between them. Germline V gene sequence: CDR1 SGHDT, CDR2 YYEEEE. This CDR3 contains 14 residues. CDR3 loop: CASSLEGPTDTQYF. CDR3 in DNA: TGTGCCAGCAGCTTGGAGGGTCCCACAGATACGCAGTATTTT.

The V gene is TRBV9, the J gene TRBJ1-1, with D possibly being TRBD1 (5 bases). Trimming removed 4 bases from V and 3 bases from J, with 10 bases in between. The CDR3 runs 13 residues. Germline CDR1 and CDR2: SGDLS and YYNGEE. CDR3 nucleotide sequence: TGTGCCAGCAGCCGGGTGGGGGACACTGAAGCTTTCTTT. Residues: CASSRVGDTEAFF.

The V gene is TRBV6-1, the J gene TRBJ2-1; 10 nucleotides line up with TRBD2. CDR3 length: 19 amino acids. Unmatched junction bases numbered 11, after V lost 1 base and J lost 2 bases. Germline V CDR1 and CDR2: MNHNS, SASEGT. CDR3 sequence reads: CASSEGQRTSGWPYNEQFF. In DNA, the CDR3 is TGTGCCAGCAGTGAAGGGCAGCGGACTAGCGGATGGCCCTACAATGAGCAGTTCTTC.

This clone was seen more than once but under ten times. This chain joins TRBV19 and TRBJ1-5; D is ambiguous. V lost 7 bases and J lost 4, with 20 bases in between. From germline, CDR1 is LNHDA and CDR2 SQIVND (reference sequence). This CDR3 is built from 16 residues. As DNA, the CDR3 is TGTGCCAGTAATCCCAGAGGGAGAGCGAAGAATCAGCCCCAGCATTTT. This sequence encodes CASNPRGRAKNQPQHF.

The chain employs TRBV10-3 and TRBJ2-3; 8 bases are a match to TRBD2. The CDR3 is 15 residues long. Germline V CDR1 and CDR2: ENHRY, SYGVKD. Unmatched junction bases numbered 11, after V lost 5 bases and J lost 7 bases. CDR3 bases: TGTGCCATCAGTACCCCGGGAGGGTTGTCATATACGCAGTATTTT. The encoded protein is CAISTPGGLSYTQYF.

The J gene is TRBJ1-1, the V gene TRBV5-5, with D maybe TRBD1 (5 bases). Trimming removed 6 bases at V and 4 bases at J, with 10 bases between. This CDR3 comprises 12 residues. CDR1 and CDR2 (germline): SGHKS, YYEKEE (reference sequence). Written as DNA, the CDR3 is TGTGCCAGCATCATTGGGGGCACTGAAGCTTTCTTT. This translates into CASIIGGTEAFF. Variable domain in full (rest from reference TRBV5-5 and TRBJ1-1): DAGVTQSPTHLIKTRGQQVTLRCSPISGHKSVSWYQQVLGQGPQFIFQYYEKEERGRGNFPDRFSARQFPNYSSELNVNALLLGDSALYLCASIIGGTEAFFGQGTRLTVV.

This chain connects TRBV7-9 to TRBJ2-5, with TRBD1 identical over 9 bases. This CDR3 has 15 residues. Germline V gives CDR1 SEHNR, CDR2 FQNEAQ (reference sequence). V lost 6 bases, J lost 0 bases, and 5 bases stayed unmatched. The CDR3, as DNA: TGTGCCAGCAGATCGGACAGGGGTGACCAAGAGACCCAGTACTTC. As protein: CASRSDRGDQETQYF.